This TCR beta chain was observed in a study of cytomegalovirus exposure and HLA in healthy donors. Some clones are missing from TCRdb's copy, which holds only in-frame ones; the method was immunoSEQ multiplex PCR. This table holds 120,000 to 150,000 clones, around 87% found once. Per germline, CDR1 SEHNR and CDR2 FQNEAQ (reference sequence). This CDR3 has 14 amino acids. Trimming removed 8 bases from V and 5 bases from J, with 18 bases in between. Sequenced sample: PBMCs. The receptor's source is a young man in good health and CMV-seropositive. The chain links TRBV7-9 to TRBJ1-2; no definite D call. In DNA form, the CDR3 reads TGTGCCAGCGCGTTCGGGTCGGTCTTTTATGGCTACACCTTC. Protein product: CASAFGSVFYGYTF.